This TCR beta chain stems from a study of T cell responses to AZD1222 COVID-19 vaccine. Profiled with immunoSEQ multiplex PCR; TCRdb holds only in-frame clones, not every one. The repertoire has about 94,000 clones, 70% to 90% of them found once; the top ten carry 10% to 15%. From germline, CDR1 is LNHDA and CDR2 SQIVND (reference sequence). The length of the CDR3 is 16 residues. V lost 3 bases, J lost 1 base, and 7 bases stayed unmatched. Turning to this clone: Its specificity is not known.

Study findings and constraints: Clonal diversity was possibly underestimated, and white British individuals and females predominated among donors. Repertoires were obtained solely post-peak T cell response.

The sample consisted of peripheral blood, taken on day 0 of AZD1222 vaccination. The receptor was derived from an adult in good health. This chain joins TRBV19 and TRBJ1-1; 8 nucleotides agree with TRBD1. In nucleotides, the CDR3 is TGTGCCAGTAGTATCAGGGGGCCCAATCGGAACACTGAAGCTTTCTTT. This sequence encodes CASSIRGPNRNTEAFF.